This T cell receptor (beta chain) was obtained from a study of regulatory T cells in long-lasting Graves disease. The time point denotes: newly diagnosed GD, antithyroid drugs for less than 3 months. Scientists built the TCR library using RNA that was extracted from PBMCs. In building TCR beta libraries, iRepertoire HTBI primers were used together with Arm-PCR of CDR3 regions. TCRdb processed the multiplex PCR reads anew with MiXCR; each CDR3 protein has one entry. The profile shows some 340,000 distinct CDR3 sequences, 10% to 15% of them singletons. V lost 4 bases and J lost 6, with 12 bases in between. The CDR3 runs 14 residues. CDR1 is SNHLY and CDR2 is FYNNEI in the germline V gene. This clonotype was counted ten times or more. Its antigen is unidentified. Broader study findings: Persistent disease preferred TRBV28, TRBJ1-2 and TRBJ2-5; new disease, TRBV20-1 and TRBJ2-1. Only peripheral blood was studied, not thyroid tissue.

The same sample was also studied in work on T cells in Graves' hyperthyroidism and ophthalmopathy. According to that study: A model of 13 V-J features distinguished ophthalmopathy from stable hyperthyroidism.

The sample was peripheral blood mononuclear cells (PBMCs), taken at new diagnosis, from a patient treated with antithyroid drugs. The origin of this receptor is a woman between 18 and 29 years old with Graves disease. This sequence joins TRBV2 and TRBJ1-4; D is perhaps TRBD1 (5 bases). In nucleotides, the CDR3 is TGTGCCAGCAGTGGGTCCACAGGTCATGAAAAACTGTTTTTT. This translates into CASSGSTGHEKLFF.